The 19 T cell receptor beta chains below were found in one sample sequenced in a study of shared clonotypes between healthy human individuals. The method was immunoSEQ multiplex PCR; TCRdb's version includes in-frame clones alone and lacks a portion of them. The sample shows about 1 million clones, 65% to 75% of them seen only once. The sample consisted of memory CD4+ T cells sorted from blood. Subset meaning: CD45RA-negative fraction. The receptor set was obtained from a man younger than 35 in good health.

On this clone: The same CDR3 can be traced to other DNA sequences in this sample. The chain combines TRBV6-6 with TRBJ1-1; D is uncertain. The germline CDR1 and CDR2 sequences are MNHNY and SVGAGI (reference sequence). The CDR3 covers 14 residues. Deletions cut 0 bases from V and 1 base from J, with 6 bases between. The CDR3 DNA reads as TGTGCCAGCAGTTACTCGAGGCCGAACACTGAAGCTTTCTTT. This gives the protein CASSYSRPNTEAFF.

The CDR3 spells CASRGPGTGRVDEQFF. For the CDR3, the DNA is TGTGCCAGCAGGGGTCCTGGGACAGGGAGGGTCGATGAGCAGTTCTTC. This chain links TRBV7-2 with TRBJ2-1; 9 positions match TRBD1. Germline trimming cut 6 bases from V and 8 bases from J; bases unmatched to any gene: 14. CDR1 SGHTA and CDR2 FQGNSA come from the germline V gene. CDR3 length: 16 residues.

The chain uses TRBV5-4 and TRBJ2-2; D assignment may be TRBD1 or TRBD2 (5 bases each). CDR3 length: 15 amino acids. CDR1 SGHNT and CDR2 YYREEE come from the germline V gene (reference sequence). Trimming cost V 1 base and J 7 bases, with 14 bases left between them. CDR3 protein: CASSLSGLGNGELFF. CDR3 nucleotide sequence: TGTGCCAGCAGCTTGTCGGGGCTAGGGAACGGGGAGCTGTTTTTT.

V is TRBV10-3 and J is TRBJ1-1; D is uncertain. V gave up 5 bases and J gave up 5 bases, with 12 bases separating them. Germline-derived CDR1 and CDR2 are ENHRY and SYGVKD. The CDR3 runs to 13 residues. The CDR3 DNA is TGTGCCATCAGTTTTATGGAGGGAACTGAAGCTTTCTTT. Translating it yields CAISFMEGTEAFF.

This clone appeared a few times. The chain employs TRBV5-8 and TRBJ2-5, with 10 nucleotides matching TRBD2. This CDR3 comprises 17 residues. After removal of 1 base from V and 2 bases from J, the junction contained 8 bases not matched to a gene. CDR1 and CDR2 (germline): SGHTS, YDEGEE. DNA for the CDR3: TGTGCCAGCAGCTTGTATGGAGCGGGGGGGCTTCAAGAGACCCAGTACTTC. This sequence encodes CASSLYGAGGLQETQYF.

This clone occurred a few times. The chain uses TRBV30 and TRBJ1-1; maybe TRBD1 (6 bases). CDR3 length equals 14 residues. The germline V gene encodes CDR1 GTSNPN and CDR2 SVGIG (reference sequence). V shed 7 bases and J shed 0 bases, with 15 bases lying between them. The CDR3 bases are TGTGCCTCCTCCCGGACAGACTTGAACACTGAAGCTTTCTTT. Translation: CASSRTDLNTEAFF. Supplemented by reference TRBV30 and TRBJ1-1, the full variable domain reads SQTIHQWPATLVQPVGSPLSLECTVEGTSNPNLYWYRQAAGRGLQLLFYSVGIGQISSEVPQNLSASRPQDRQFILSSKKLLLSDSGFYLCASSRTDLNTEAFFGQGTRLTVV.

The chain uses TRBV19 and TRBJ2-3; 12 bases map to TRBD2. The CDR3 has 17 residues. V dropped 5 bases and J dropped 0; count of bases not matched to a gene: 6. Germline V gives CDR1 LNHDA, CDR2 SQIVND (reference sequence). CDR3 amino acids: CASSAGLAGKSTDTQYF. In DNA form, the CDR3 reads TGTGCCAGTAGTGCCGGACTAGCGGGAAAAAGCACAGATACGCAGTATTTT.

J is TRBJ1-2 and V is TRBV2; TRBD1 aligns across 11 bases. V shed 7 bases, J shed 5 bases, and the junction held 9 bases outside the gene matches. Germline V lookup: CDR1 SNHLY, CDR2 FYNNEI. The CDR3 extends over 15 amino acids. The CDR3 here is CASTGQGARGYGYTF. CDR3 nucleotide sequence: TGTGCCAGCACCGGACAGGGGGCGCGGGGGTATGGCTACACCTTC.

The rearrangement links TRBV4-1 to TRBJ1-1; D is unresolved. Per germline, CDR1 MGHRA and CDR2 YSYEKL. CDR3 size: 15 residues. Trimming removed 0 bases at V and 10 bases at J, with 18 bases between. The chain's CDR3 is CASSQDSPGFKRAFF. CDR3 in DNA: TGCGCCAGCAGCCAAGATTCCCCGGGTTTTAAGAGAGCTTTCTTT.

This clone is a singleton in its sample. The chain combines TRBV9 with TRBJ2-3, with TRBD1 as a possible D gene (6 bases). Germline V gives CDR1 SGDLS, CDR2 YYNGEE. CDR3 size: 14 residues. Trimming removed 3 bases from V and 3 bases from J, with 11 bases in between. This CDR3 reads CASSARGWTDTQYF. The CDR3 DNA reads TGTGCCAGCAGCGCCAGGGGCTGGACAGATACGCAGTATTTT.

This sequence joins TRBV7-9 and TRBJ2-5; 9 bases map to TRBD1. In germline, CDR1 is SEHNR, CDR2 FQNEAQ (reference sequence). Trimming removed 3 bases from V and 5 bases from J; junction bases left unmatched: 7. The CDR3 is made up of 15 amino acids. CDR3 in amino acids: CASSFYRGLGETQYF. In DNA form, the CDR3 reads TGTGCCAGCAGCTTCTACAGGGGGCTCGGCGAGACCCAGTACTTC.

The chain has TRBV9 and TRBJ2-1, with 15 bases identical to TRBD2. The germline gives CDR1 SGDLS, CDR2 YYNGEE. V trimming: 3 bases; J trimming: 12 bases; junction bases outside the gene matches: 16. The length of the CDR3 is 18 residues. The CDR3 nucleotides are TGTGCCAGCAGCGAGGGACCCGGGACTAGCGGGAGGCCACTTTGGCAGTTCTTC. This translates into CASSEGPGTSGRPLWQFF.

V gene TRBV7-2 combines with J gene TRBJ2-5; D remains unclear. Germline-derived CDR1 and CDR2 are SGHTA and FQGNSA. The CDR3 covers 13 residues. V shed 2 bases and J shed 5 bases, with 9 bases lying between them. CDR3 DNA sequence: TGTGCCAGCAGCTTAAGTACTCGGGAGACCCAGTACTTC. Encoded protein: CASSLSTRETQYF.

V gene TRBV2 combines with J gene TRBJ2-7, with 7 bases aligning to TRBD1. The trim removed 6 bases at V and 5 bases at J, leaving 4 bases unmatched. The length of the CDR3 is 12 residues. Germline CDR1 SNHLY, CDR2 FYNNEI. This chain's CDR3 is CASSLDRDEQYF. Here the CDR3 DNA reads TGTGCCAGCAGCCTCGACAGGGACGAGCAGTACTTC.

Details on this clone: A junction boundary mismatches the germline segment, possibly from a read error. The chain links TRBV7-9 to TRBJ2-7, with D perhaps matching TRBD1 or TRBD2 (5 bases each). Germline V lookup: CDR1 SEHNR, CDR2 FQNEAQ (reference sequence). There are 15 residues in the CDR3. The DNA of the CDR3 is TGTGCCGGCAGCTTAGGGGACCGCCGCGGAAGCGAGCAGTACTTC. It codes for CAGSLGDRRGSEQYF.

The J gene is TRBJ2-1, the V gene TRBV5-5; TRBD2 matches at 7 bases. CDR1 SGHKS and CDR2 YYEKEE come from the germline V gene (reference sequence). V lost 3 bases and J lost 3; bases outside the gene matches: 9. This CDR3 has 16 residues. CDR3 in DNA: TGTGCCAGCAGCTCGCATCCCCTAGCGGTCTACAATGAGCAGTTCTTC. The encoded protein is CASSSHPLAVYNEQFF.

This rearrangement joins TRBV10-3 to TRBJ2-1; perhaps TRBD2 as D (5 bases). The CDR3 totals 14 residues. Trimming shortened V by 2 bases and J by 0 bases, and 5 bases separated the two germline ends. Looked up from germline, CDR1 is ENHRY and CDR2 is SYGVKD. CDR3 coding DNA: TGTGCCATCAGTGAGGGGAGCTCCTACAATGAGCAGTTCTTC. This gives the protein CAISEGSSYNEQFF.

V gene TRBV5-1 combines with J gene TRBJ1-3; the D gene is possibly TRBD1 (5 bases). Trimming left V 1 base short and J 0 bases short, with 11 bases between. The CDR3 extends over 16 amino acids. Per germline, CDR1 SGHRS and CDR2 YFSETQ. The CDR3 spells CASSLRGTDSGNTIYF. The CDR3 DNA reads as TGCGCCAGCAGCTTGCGGGGCACGGACTCTGGAAACACCATATATTTT.

The rearrangement links TRBV2 to TRBJ1-1; D gene unclear. This CDR3 is built from 13 residues. V was trimmed by 5 bases and J by 4 bases, leaving 11 bases between them. CDR1 is SNHLY, CDR2 FYNNEI, per germline. The CDR3 DNA follows: TGTGCCAGCAGTACGGAAAGGAGCACTGAAGCTTTCTTT. Translated, it gives CASSTERSTEAFF.